This is a list of T cell receptor beta chains from one sample in a study of T cells in Graves' hyperthyroidism and ophthalmopathy. Each CDR3 protein gets one entry after TCRdb re-called the multiplex PCR reads with MiXCR. The sample lists roughly 380,000 distinct CDR3 sequences; approximately 15% were seen once. Specimen: blood. These TCRs come from an older woman with Graves' hyperthyroidism. Each CDR3 is given with its conserved first and last residue. D genes are given only for firm matches. Not every row has a clone size; where given, it reads once, few, many or a size class.

TRBV12-3/TRBV12-4	many	TRBJ2-5	TRBD2	CASNSGTSGRVGETQYF	TGTGCCAGCAACTCCGGGACTAGCGGGAGGGTGGGAGAGACCCAGTACTTC
TRBV2	many	TRBJ2-3	-	CASSPPGGAVNTDTQYF	TGTGCCAGCAGCCCCCCGGGGGGCGCGGTGAACACAGATACGCAGTATTTT
TRBV7-3	few	TRBJ2-1	-	CASSSKGGIYNEQFF	TGTGCCAGCAGCTCGAAGGGCGGGATTTACAATGAGCAGTTCTTC
TRBV29-1	few	TRBJ2-4	-	CSRGVAKNIQYF	TGCAGCCGAGGGGTGGCCAAAAACATTCAGTACTTC
TRBV19	few	TRBJ1-2	TRBD1	CASSIASGTGSTGTF	TGTGCCAGTAGTATAGCTTCCGGGACAGGGAGTACTGGCACCTTC
TRBV7-3	many	TRBJ2-1	TRBD2	CASSPGGYEQFF	TGTGCCAGCAGCCCCGGGGGGTATGAGCAGTTCTTC
TRBV10-3	many	TRBJ1-5	-	CAISGGDQPQHF	TGTGCCATCAGTGGGGGGGATCAGCCCCAGCATTTT
TRBV5-1	-	TRBJ2-1	-	CASSLLDLHTSYNEQFF	TGCGCCAGCAGCCTACTGGACCTCCACACCTCCTACAATGAGCAGTTCTTC
TRBV18	many	TRBJ2-1	-	CASSPSTRDYNEQFF	TGTGCCAGCTCACCAAGTACGCGGGATTACAATGAGCAGTTCTTC
TRBV29-1	few	TRBJ1-4	-	CSVHRDEKLFF	TGCAGCGTCCACAGGGACGAAAAACTGTTTTTT
TRBV11-2	many	TRBJ2-3	-	CASSLVRGGDTDTQYF	TGTGCCAGCAGCTTAGTACGAGGGGGTGACACAGATACGCAGTATTTT
TRBV7-8	once	TRBJ2-5	TRBD2	CASSVGGVQETQYF	TGTGCCAGCAGCGTGGGGGGGGTCCAAGAGACCCAGTACTTC
TRBV5-6	few	TRBJ2-1	-	CASSSPYRDEDEQFF	TGTGCCAGCAGCTCACCCTACAGGGATGAGGATGAGCAGTTCTTC
TRBV3-1	many	TRBJ2-1	-	CASSQEGLRAPSYNEQFF	TGTGCCAGCAGCCAAGAGGGACTCAGGGCTCCCTCCTACAATGAGCAGTTCTTC
TRBV7-3	many	TRBJ2-3	TRBD1	CASSSDRGRQDTQYF	TGTGCCAGCAGCTCGGACAGGGGGCGTCAAGATACGCAGTATTTT
TRBV5-5	-	TRBJ2-6	-	CASSLWEAGANVLTF	TGTGCCAGCAGCTTGTGGGAGGCTGGGGCCAACGTCCTGACTTTC
TRBV4-1	-	TRBJ2-1	TRBD1	CASSQVPGQGKFF	TGCGCCAGCAGCCAAGTCCCAGGACAGGGAAAGTTCTTC
TRBV20-1	many	TRBJ2-3	-	CSARGRGSWRNTQYF	TGCAGTGCTAGAGGGAGGGGGTCGTGGAGAAATACGCAGTATTTT
TRBV18	many	TRBJ1-1	TRBD1	CASSVRGTENTEAFF	TGTGCCAGCTCCGTCCGAGGGACAGAGAACACTGAAGCTTTCTTT
TRBV19	few	TRBJ1-2	-	CASSIFQGAAGVYGYTF	TGTGCCAGTAGTATATTTCAGGGAGCGGCTGGTGTCTATGGCTACACCTTC
TRBV4-1	-	TRBJ1-1	TRBD1	CASTGQGYTEAFF	TGCGCCAGCACAGGACAGGGATACACTGAAGCTTTCTTT
TRBV24-1	many	TRBJ2-1	-	CATSEAGRGSYNEQFF	TGTGCCACCAGTGAAGCGGGTAGGGGCTCCTACAATGAGCAGTTCTTC
TRBV5-1	many	TRBJ1-4	-	CASSLAAGAREKLFF	TGCGCCAGCAGCTTGGCCGCAGGGGCGCGCGAAAAACTGTTTTTT
TRBV27	many	TRBJ2-7	TRBD1	CASSRDRDAEQYF	TGTGCCAGCAGTAGGGACAGGGATGCCGAGCAGTACTTC
TRBV12-3/TRBV12-4	many	TRBJ2-7	TRBD2	CASSFPAGLRNEQYF	TGTGCCAGCAGTTTCCCAGCGGGACTGCGCAACGAGCAGTACTTC
TRBV5-6	-	TRBJ2-3	TRBD2	CASSWGGLAGSSHTDTQYF	TGTGCCAGCAGCTGGGGGGGACTAGCGGGAAGTTCCCACACAGATACGCAGTATTTT
TRBV15	many	TRBJ1-1	-	CATSSRLNTEAFF	TGTGCCACCAGCAGTAGGTTGAACACTGAAGCTTTCTTT
TRBV11-3	many	TRBJ2-1	TRBD2	CASSLGFRTSSYNEQFF	TGTGCCAGCAGCTTGGGGTTTAGGACTAGCAGCTACAATGAGCAGTTCTTC
TRBV7-9	many	TRBJ2-7	-	CASSLEGGTTYEQYF	TGTGCCAGCAGCTTAGAGGGGGGGACTACCTACGAGCAGTACTTC
TRBV3-1	many	TRBJ2-7	-	CASSRHRVDEQYF	TGTGCCAGCAGCCGTCACAGGGTCGACGAGCAGTACTTC
TRBV5-6	few	TRBJ2-7	TRBD2	CASSFQGGTSAYEQYF	TGTGCCAGCAGCTTCCAAGGGGGGACTAGCGCCTACGAGCAGTACTTC
TRBV28	many	TRBJ1-2	-	CASSLDNYGYTF	TGTGCCAGCAGTTTAGACAACTATGGCTACACCTTC
TRBV14	many	TRBJ2-1	TRBD2	CASSQDWVAGSSYNEQFF	TGTGCCAGCAGCCAAGATTGGGTAGCGGGAAGCTCCTACAATGAGCAGTTCTTC
TRBV7-9	-	TRBJ1-5	-	CASSLSSDQPQHF	TGTGCCAGCAGCTTAAGCAGTGATCAGCCCCAGCATTTT
TRBV19	-	TRBJ2-2	-	CASSRDRSSDTGELFF	TGTGCCAGTAGTAGAGACAGGAGCTCAGACACCGGGGAGCTGTTTTTT
TRBV5-1	-	TRBJ1-1	-	CASTLGGSVTEAFF	TGCGCCAGCACCTTGGGGGGTTCCGTTACTGAAGCTTTCTTT
TRBV7-9	-	TRBJ2-2	TRBD2	CASSLGDTSGRRRELFF	TGTGCCAGCAGCTTAGGGGATACTAGCGGGAGACGCCGGGAGCTGTTTTTT
TRBV9	-	TRBJ2-3	-	CASSVGASDLTDTQYF	TGTGCCAGCAGCGTAGGAGCGTCCGACCTCACAGATACGCAGTATTTT
TRBV19	few	TRBJ2-5	-	CASSPDPGETQYF	TGTGCCAGTAGCCCTGACCCAGGGGAGACCCAGTACTTC
TRBV20-1	many	TRBJ2-1	TRBD2	CSADWLGTSPYNEQFF	TGCAGTGCTGATTGGTTAGGGACTAGCCCCTACAATGAGCAGTTCTTC
TRBV5-1	few	TRBJ2-5	TRBD2	CASSLRASGSEETQYF	TGCGCCAGCAGCTTGAGAGCTAGCGGGAGTGAAGAGACCCAGTACTTC
TRBV24-1	many	TRBJ2-1	TRBD2	CATSDLGLAGDDEQFF	TGTGCCACCAGTGACCTGGGGCTAGCGGGAGATGATGAGCAGTTCTTC
TRBV2	many	TRBJ1-1	TRBD1	CASRSQGIATEAFF	TGTGCCAGCAGATCACAGGGGATCGCGACTGAAGCTTTCTTT
TRBV20-1	many	TRBJ2-7	-	CSAGRLDIYEQYF	TGCAGTGCTGGCAGACTAGATATCTACGAGCAGTACTTC
TRBV2	many	TRBJ1-5	TRBD1	CASTPRDRNQPQHF	TGTGCCAGCACCCCCAGGGACAGAAATCAGCCCCAGCATTTT
TRBV30	many	TRBJ2-4	-	CAWSSGRGNIQYF	TGTGCCTGGAGTAGTGGGAGGGGGAACATTCAGTACTTC
TRBV19	few	TRBJ1-1	TRBD1	CASSTMGQGLSDTEAFF	TGTGCCAGTAGTACCATGGGACAGGGGTTATCGGACACTGAAGCTTTCTTT
TRBV27	many	TRBJ2-7	TRBD1	CASSFYRGQGTSEQYF	TGTGCCAGCAGTTTCTACAGGGGGCAGGGAACTTCCGAGCAGTACTTC
TRBV4-1	-	TRBJ2-2	TRBD1	CASSRRQGDTVELFF	TGCGCCAGCAGCCGTAGACAGGGCGACACCGTGGAGCTGTTTTTT
TRBV5-1	few	TRBJ2-2	-	CASSLGNTGELLF	TGCGCCAGCAGCTTGGGGAACACCGGGGAGCTGCTTTTT
TRBV2	few	TRBJ2-6	TRBD1	CASSEQGAGANVLTF	TGTGCCAGCAGCGAACAGGGGGCTGGGGCCAACGTCCTGACTTTC
TRBV12-5	many	TRBJ2-7	TRBD2	CASGRGASGSYEQYF	TGTGCTAGTGGCCGAGGGGCTAGCGGGAGCTACGAGCAGTACTTC
TRBV20-1	-	TRBJ1-1	-	CSATKSGNTEAFF	TGCAGTGCTACGAAGTCGGGGAACACTGAAGCTTTCTTT
TRBV12-3/TRBV12-4	many	TRBJ1-2	-	CASSQAGYGYTF	TGTGCCAGCAGTCAGGCGGGCTATGGCTACACCTTC
TRBV11-2	many	TRBJ2-7	-	CASSFTGISYEQYF	TGTGCCAGCAGCTTCACAGGGATCTCCTACGAGCAGTACTTC
TRBV6-1	-	TRBJ2-5	TRBD1	CASSLGQGSWETQYF	TGTGCCAGCAGTCTAGGACAGGGGAGTTGGGAGACCCAGTACTTC
TRBV20-1	-	TRBJ1-4	TRBD1	CSARDAQGNEKLFF	TGCAGTGCTAGAGATGCACAGGGGAATGAAAAACTGTTTTTT
TRBV6-1	many	TRBJ2-3	-	CASIGADTQYF	TGTGCCAGCATCGGTGCAGATACGCAGTATTTT
TRBV12-3/TRBV12-4	many	TRBJ2-2	-	CASRRTADTGELFF	TGTGCCAGCAGGCGGACAGCTGACACCGGGGAGCTGTTTTTT